This T cell receptor beta chain was observed in a study of T cells after yellow fever vaccination. There are a few counts of this clonotype. Its specificity is unknown. Broader study findings: Contaminants from the bulk population, in the form of abundant clonotypes, could be found in FACS-sorted repertoires.

TCRdb reprocessed the 5' RACE reads via MiXCR and lists one record per CDR3 protein. This table holds 500,000 to 550,000 distinct CDR3 sequences, about a fifth found once. CDR3 length: 13 residues. The V gene lost 3 bases and the J gene lost 2 bases, with 8 bases spanning the gap. The V gene is TRBV12-3 or TRBV12-4, the J gene TRBJ2-7, with unresolved D. The sequence derives from a man between 18 and 35 years old who received the YFV17D yellow fever vaccine. This specimen was PBMCs, taken approximately 20 days after the first yellow fever vaccination. The CDR3 region is CASSFQAPYEQYF. Here the CDR3 DNA reads TGTGCCAGCAGTTTTCAGGCACCCTACGAGCAGTACTTC.